This T cell receptor beta chain was captured in a study of cytomegalovirus exposure and HLA in healthy donors. Study conclusions and caveats: A later analysis reportedly found that, within productive TCRs, an Asian-associated ancestry cluster had fewer N-insertions than the mean observed across the approximately 600 donors.

The study ran its PCR with 60 Vbeta and 13 Jbeta primers. Some clones are missing from TCRdb's copy, which holds only in-frame ones; the method was immunoSEQ multiplex PCR. The sample has about 140,000 clones; about 80% are singletons. On this clone itself: Its antigen is undetermined.

The TCR was taken from a male donor in good health and CMV-seronegative. The sample was PBMCs.

The CDR3 DNA follows: TGCGCCAGCAGCCCATCAGTCGGGACAGGGACGTACGAGCAGTACTTC. As protein: CASSPSVGTGTYEQYF. The chain uses TRBV5-1 and TRBJ2-7; 9 bases are shared with TRBD1. Unmatched junction bases numbered 12, after V lost 4 bases and J lost 4 bases. The CDR3 runs 16 residues. The germline gives CDR1 SGHRS, CDR2 YFSETQ.